The TCR beta chain described here comes from a study of OX40 agonist ivuxolimab in advanced cancers. Across the whole study: The patients received ivuxolimab by intravenous route every 2 weeks at 0.01 to 10 mg/kg.

Autoimmune disease history or systemic immunosuppression excluded patients. Method: immunoSEQ multiplex PCR; TCRdb's copy keeps in-frame clones and lacks some. The top ten hold 1.5% to 2% of the sample, which has 66,000 or so clones, roughly 73% seen once. V trimming: 4 bases; J trimming: 0 bases; junction bases outside the gene matches: 12. Germline loops: CDR1 SGHRS, CDR2 YFSETQ. This CDR3 has 19 residues. The V and J genes are TRBV5-1 and TRBJ2-7; 14 positions agree with TRBD2. The sequencing here drew on CD4+ or CD8+ T cells sorted from blood, taken in a trial of the OX40 agonist ivuxolimab. The TCR comes from an adult with an advanced solid tumor such as melanoma, head and neck, liver or kidney cancer. CDR3: CASSARDRGTSGSSYEQYF. The CDR3, as DNA: TGCGCCAGCAGCGCCCGGGACAGGGGGACTAGCGGGAGCTCCTACGAGCAGTACTTC.